This TCR beta chain derives from a study of blood T cells in healthy people across ages (dated by TCRdb to about 2015). About the full investigation: Template switching captured roughly one uniquely barcoded TCR beta cDNA molecule per two T cells in model experiments. The study measured age-related changes in TCR beta repertoire diversity using deep sequencing normalized with unique cDNA molecular identifiers. Donors were grouped into four age groups: young (average approximately 15 years), middle-aged (39), aged (around 60) and long-lived (about 82). To avoid experimental bias, donors of different ages were randomly spread across the sequencing lanes. The study analyzed two additional independent replicas of 1 million unique cDNA reads from the same blood draw for two donors, one aged 18 to 30 and one aged 80 or older. What the work shows at the level of the full study, not this receptor alone: Bulk unsorted PBMC profiling prevented conclusive comparison of naive and antigen-experienced compartments. Estimates of total diversity from one million sequenced T cells were regarded as lower bounds and underestimates. A strong correlation was found between observed TCR beta diversity and the percentage of naive T cells measured by flow cytometry. Compared with the aged group, the long-lived group had more naive CD4+ T cells, fewer expanded clones and increased TCR diversity, suggesting age selection. Because donor CMV infection status was unknown, age-related changes in expanded clonotypes were potentially confounded. Observed TCR beta diversity per million T cells fell roughly linearly with age, and a significant reduction was already apparent by age roughly 41.

The sample holds many counts of this clonotype. Its antigen is still unknown. Nothing much larger sits one base from this clone, and base qualities are not available. Library method: 5' RACE. Sequencing instrument: Illumina HiSeq 2500. A second PCR of about 6 to 11 cycles was run with a J-beta primer mix and a sample-barcoded 5' primer. A template-switch 5' adaptor carrying 12 random nucleotides introduced a unique molecular identifier onto each TCR beta cDNA molecule. Each sample yielded at least 3 million CDR3-containing paired-end reads. First-strand cDNA synthesis was performed from all RNA using the Mint cDNA synthesis kit, with priming by a TRBC-specific oligonucleotide. After uracil-DNA glycosylase treatment, a first 18-cycle PCR used universal primers M1SS and BC2_uni_R on all cDNA. On the authors' methods: Each sample was normalized by randomly selecting 1 million high-quality reads, each carrying a distinct molecular identifier. Reads with shared molecular identifiers were discarded instead of being binned into consensus sequences. CDR3 identification, clonotype clustering and error correction used MiTCR with a Q25 quality threshold and the strictest error-elimination algorithm. A nonparametric unseen species model using Euler transformation provided a lower-bound estimate of total TCR beta diversity. TCRdb reprocessing: public reads trimmed at Q25 with fastp, clones called with MiXCR, in-frame beta chains kept. All rows with the same CDR3 protein become a single entry with the most common DNA and genes. TCRdb, not the authors, supplied the V and J calls. For this sample there are 550,000 to 800,000 distinct CDR3 sequences; around 32% appear just once. The leading ten clones occupy 15% to 19% of the sample.

The donors were around 39 Caucasian individuals from Russia, aged 6 to 90 years, who were systemically healthy. Ten milliliters of peripheral blood were drawn from each donor into EDTA-treated Vacutainer tubes. PBMCs were isolated by Ficoll-Paque density-gradient centrifugation, with at least 7 million obtained per sample. Trizol reagent was used to extract total RNA from PBMCs, with at least 5 micrograms per sample. Naive CD45RAhigh/CD27high T cell percentages were measured by flow cytometry on a PBMC aliquot from every donor. V is cut back by 0 bases and J by 1 base, with 8 bases in the junction unmatched. According to the germline V gene, CDR1 reads SGHRS and CDR2 reads YFSETQ. From the cysteine through the phenylalanine, the CDR3 covers 17 amino acids. This entry keeps only the CDR3 DNA: 51 bases, framed from base 1.

This sequence uses TRBV5-1 and TRBJ2-3; 7 bases in the junction line up with TRBD2. The clonotype was recovered from a woman older than 75 in good health. Donor details come from another sample of the same person, matched by shared clones. Material: blood. The CDR3 in this case is CASSLAVQRGRTDTQYF. The sequenced DNA is TGCGCCAGCAGCTTGGCCGTCCAGCGGGGACGCACAGATACGCAGTATTTT.